This record concerns one TCR beta chain sequence. Its antigen is not known. The data were obtained in a study of T cell responses to AZD1222 COVID-19 vaccine. Findings of the study overall: Regions 160-218 and 743-854 dominated among vaccine-associated CD4 TCRs spanning spike.

Some clones are missing from TCRdb's copy, which holds only in-frame ones; the method was immunoSEQ multiplex PCR. The sample comprises about 270,000 clones, about 94% of which are singletons, and 0.5% to 0.65% rests with the top ten. The receptor's source is an adult who received the AZD1222 COVID-19 vaccine. The sample was peripheral blood, taken 28 days after the second AZD1222 dose.

The CDR3 region is CASSPLLAGAREQYF. In DNA form, the CDR3 reads TGTGCCAGCAGTCCCTTACTAGCGGGAGCCCGAGAGCAGTACTTC. The genes are TRBV28 and TRBJ2-7; 11 bases agree with TRBD2. The CDR3 contains 15 residues. V lost 5 bases, J lost 7 bases, and 10 bases stayed unmatched. Germline values: CDR1 MDHEN, CDR2 SYDVKM. The full variable domain, its missing parts supplied by reference TRBV28 and TRBJ2-7, is DVKVTQSSRYLVKRTGEKVFLECVQDMDHENMFWYRQDPGLGLRLIYFSYDVKMKEKGDIPEGYSVSREKKERFSLILESASTNQTSMYLCASSPLLAGAREQYFGPGTRLTVT.